The 29 T cell receptor beta chains reported below all come from one sample, sequenced in a study of T cell changes during pregnancy in multiple sclerosis. Generated by immunoSEQ multiplex PCR, the TCRdb table keeps only in-frame clones and is missing some. The sample consists of tens of thousands of clones, 89% of them appearing once. This specimen was CD8+ T cells from peripheral blood mononuclear cells, taken in the second trimester of pregnancy. These TCRs come from a female donor with multiple sclerosis, enrolled in a pregnancy study.

V gene TRBV28 combines with J gene TRBJ2-7; D is unclear. V lost 4 bases to trimming and J lost 3 bases, with 16 bases between them. The germline gives CDR1 MDHEN, CDR2 SYDVKM. The CDR3 length is 15 residues. This CDR3 reads CASSSRPGVRYEQYF. The CDR3 nucleotides are TGTGCCAGCAGTTCCCGCCCCGGAGTCCGCTACGAGCAGTACTTC. The variable domain in full, with the rest retrieved from reference TRBV28 and TRBJ2-7, is DVKVTQSSRYLVKRTGEKVFLECVQDMDHENMFWYRQDPGLGLRLIYFSYDVKMKEKGDIPEGYSVSREKKERFSLILESASTNQTSMYLCASSSRPGVRYEQYFGPGTRLTVT.

The chain has TRBV5-1 and TRBJ2-3; a weak D match, TRBD1 (6 bases). Trimming stripped 4 bases from V and 5 bases from J, with 17 bases between. The CDR3 is made up of 15 amino acids. The germline V gene encodes CDR1 SGHRS and CDR2 YFSETQ. The CDR3 sequence is CASSPRTRTVDTQYF. CDR3 DNA sequence: TGCGCCAGCAGCCCCAGAACTAGGACAGTAGATACGCAGTATTTT. Supplemented by reference TRBV5-1 and TRBJ2-3, the full variable domain reads KAGVTQTPRYLIKTRGQQVTLSCSPISGHRSVSWYQQTPGQGLQFLFEYFSETQRNKGNFPGRFSGRQFSNSRSEMNVSTLELGDSALYLCASSPRTRTVDTQYFGPGTRLTVL.

The chain employs TRBV5-1 and TRBJ2-3; 7 positions agree with TRBD1. V lost 4 bases, J lost 3 bases, and 8 bases stayed unmatched. Germline CDR1 reads SGHRS; CDR2 reads YFSETQ. This CDR3 contains 15 residues. The CDR3 DNA reads TGCGCCAGCAGCATTCCGGGACAGATTACAGATACGCAGTATTTT. This translates into CASSIPGQITDTQYF.

The chain recombines TRBV6-4 with TRBJ2-3, with 8 nucleotides matching TRBD1. Germline V gives CDR1 MRHNA, CDR2 SNTAGT. The CDR3 runs to 15 residues. V trimming: 3 bases; J trimming: 2 bases; junction bases outside the gene matches: 4. DNA of the CDR3: TGTGCCAGCAGTGAAGGACAGGGTGCCACAGATACGCAGTATTTT. The encoded protein is CASSEGQGATDTQYF.

The chain is built from TRBV6-1 and TRBJ1-5, with 7 bases that match TRBD1. The CDR3 covers 15 residues. CDR1 and CDR2 (germline): MNHNS, SASEGT. J gave up 4 bases and V 3 bases, and 6 bases lay outside the gene matches. The CDR3 DNA reads TGTGCCAGCAGTGAGTGGACAGGCGGAAATCAGCCCCAGCATTTT. It specifies CASSEWTGGNQPQHF.

This rearrangement joins TRBV2 to TRBJ2-2; D is undetermined. Germline assignment: CDR1 SNHLY and CDR2 FYNNEI. The CDR3 sequence is 15 residues long. V shed 7 bases and J shed 0 bases, with 12 bases lying between them. The CDR3 loop is CASTPLETNTGELFF. CDR3 nucleotides: TGTGCCAGCACCCCGTTGGAGACGAACACCGGGGAGCTGTTTTTT.

The chain has TRBV9 and TRBJ1-2, with 8 bases matching TRBD1. With V trimmed by 0 bases and J by 6 bases, 16 bases remained unmatched. Germline-derived CDR1 and CDR2 are SGDLS and YYNGEE. This CDR3 spans 18 amino acids. CDR3: CASSVGTGMMRYRDGYTF. The DNA of the CDR3 is TGTGCCAGCAGCGTAGGGACAGGGATGATGCGCTATCGAGATGGCTACACCTTC.

CDR3 amino acids: CASRYPGTELFF. CDR3 bases: TGTGCCAGCCGATACCCCGGGACAGAGCTGTTTTTT. The chain is built from TRBV7-9 and TRBJ2-2; possible D gene TRBD1, 6 bases. V was trimmed by 8 bases and J by 11 bases, leaving 15 bases between them. CDR3 length: 12 amino acids. Germline V gene sequence: CDR1 SEHNR, CDR2 FQNEAQ (reference sequence).

The rearrangement links TRBV6-1 to TRBJ2-7, with D maybe TRBD1 (5 bases). Per the germline V gene, CDR1 is MNHNS and CDR2 is SASEGT. This CDR3 is built from 14 residues. The germline V and J ends were trimmed by 3 bases and 2 bases, with 11 bases remaining between them. The CDR3 is CASSDWAQAYEQYF. The CDR3 nucleotides read TGTGCCAGCAGTGATTGGGCACAGGCCTACGAGCAGTACTTC.

The chain is built from TRBV7-9 and TRBJ2-3; TRBD2 agrees at 11 bases. The trim removed 1 base at V and 0 bases at J, leaving 9 bases unmatched. This CDR3 region has 19 residues. Germline CDR1 is SEHNR and CDR2 is FQNEAQ (reference sequence). CDR3 region: CASSLVMGLAEGSTDTQYF. The CDR3 DNA reads TGTGCCAGCAGCTTAGTAATGGGACTAGCGGAGGGTAGCACAGATACGCAGTATTTT.

The V and J genes are TRBV10-2 and TRBJ2-7, with TRBD1 matching over 7 bases. V was pared by 0 bases and J by 2 bases, with 7 bases of the junction left unmatched. In germline, CDR1 is WSHSY, CDR2 SAAADI. This CDR3 contains 16 residues. Here the CDR3 DNA reads TGCGCCAGCAGTGAGTCGATACGGACAGGACCCTACGAGCAGTACTTC. Amino acid sequence: CASSESIRTGPYEQYF.

The chain links TRBV4-1 to TRBJ1-1, with 10 bases aligning to TRBD1. V shed 2 bases, J shed 0 bases, and the junction held 6 bases outside the gene matches. The CDR3 sequence is 17 residues long. Germline-derived CDR1 and CDR2 are MGHRA and YSYEKL. CDR3 protein: CASSQRLGQGLNTEAFF. The DNA for the CDR3 is TGCGCCAGCAGCCAAAGACTGGGACAGGGGCTGAACACTGAAGCTTTCTTT.

The chain couples TRBV7-9 to TRBJ2-5; TRBD1 matches at 7 bases. Germline V lookup: CDR1 SEHNR, CDR2 FQNEAQ (reference sequence). The CDR3 sequence is 15 residues long. J was trimmed by 4 bases and V by 5 bases; bases with no gene match: 10. CDR3 sequence reads: CASSGTPTGTETQYF. CDR3 in DNA: TGTGCCAGCAGCGGAACCCCGACAGGGACAGAGACCCAGTACTTC. Using reference TRBV7-9 and TRBJ2-5 for the parts outside the CDR3, the full variable domain is DTGVSQNPRHKITKRGQNVTFRCDPISEHNRLYWYRQTLGQGPEFLTYFQNEAQLEKSRLLSDRFSAERPKGSFSTLEIQRTEQGDSAMYLCASSGTPTGTETQYFGPGTRLLVL.

This rearrangement joins TRBV5-1 to TRBJ2-7; D call uncertain. The CDR3 contains 12 residues. Trimming stripped 4 bases from V and 6 bases from J, with 11 bases between. Germline V gene data show CDR1 as SGHRS and CDR2 as YFSETQ. The CDR3 coding sequence is TGCGCCAGCAGCCTTCCGTCGCGCGAGCAGTACTTC. Its protein product is CASSLPSREQYF.

The rearrangement links TRBV28 to TRBJ1-4, with a possible D match to TRBD1 (5 bases). V shed 1 base and J shed 8 bases, with 11 bases lying between them. This CDR3 has 14 residues. Per germline, CDR1 MDHEN and CDR2 SYDVKM. DNA for the CDR3: TGTGCCAGCAGTTTATTAGGGGTCGACGAAAAACTGTTTTTT. The encoded protein is CASSLLGVDEKLFF.

V is TRBV18 and J is TRBJ1-6; D uncertain. This CDR3 is built from 17 residues. Trimming stripped 3 bases from V and 9 bases from J, with 21 bases between. The germline CDR1 and CDR2 sequences are KGHSH and LQKENI. CDR3 loop: CASSPGNGGRYGSPLHF. In nucleotides, the CDR3 is TGTGCCAGCTCACCCGGTAATGGAGGGCGGTACGGTTCACCCCTCCACTTT.

This CDR3 is CASSAFNRYQETQYF. CDR3 sequence (DNA): TGTGCCAGCAGCGCCTTCAACCGGTACCAAGAGACCCAGTACTTC. The chain employs TRBV2 and TRBJ2-5, with no clear D. The ends were cut back, 6 bases at V and 0 bases at J, with 14 bases in the middle. Germline V gene data show CDR1 as SNHLY and CDR2 as FYNNEI. This CDR3 has 15 amino acids.

CDR3: CASSALAEAYEQYF. The DNA of the CDR3 is TGTGCCAGCAGCGCCCTAGCGGAGGCCTACGAGCAGTACTTC. The chain uses TRBV2 and TRBJ2-7, with 7 bases aligning to TRBD2. Trimming at V came to 6 bases and at J to 2 bases, leaving 7 bases not matched to a gene. This CDR3 is 14 amino acids long. The germline gives CDR1 SNHLY, CDR2 FYNNEI.

The rearrangement joins TRBV28 to TRBJ2-7; 15 bases are a match to TRBD2. This CDR3 region has 18 residues. Germline CDR1 is MDHEN and CDR2 is SYDVKM. Trimming took 4 bases from V and 2 from J; bases not matched to a gene: 9. CDR3: CASSSPGLAGGVAYEQYF. For the CDR3, the DNA is TGTGCCAGCAGTTCCCCGGGACTAGCGGGAGGAGTCGCCTACGAGCAGTACTTC. The full variable domain, with the rest looked up from reference TRBV28 and TRBJ2-7, is DVKVTQSSRYLVKRTGEKVFLECVQDMDHENMFWYRQDPGLGLRLIYFSYDVKMKEKGDIPEGYSVSREKKERFSLILESASTNQTSMYLCASSSPGLAGGVAYEQYFGPGTRLTVT.

The rearrangement uses TRBV28 and TRBJ1-5; D might be TRBD1 (6 bases). The CDR3 length is 16 residues. The V gene lost 8 bases and the J gene lost 6 bases, with 23 bases spanning the gap. Germline V gives CDR1 MDHEN, CDR2 SYDVKM. CDR3 bases: TGTGCCAGCGGCCCCCTCAGAGGGGGGGTACGTCAGCCCCAGCATTTT. It specifies CASGPLRGGVRQPQHF.

This clone came up a few times. The chain couples TRBV9 to TRBJ2-4, with D perhaps TRBD2 (5 bases). This CDR3 region has 13 residues. V lost 0 bases to trimming and J lost 9 bases, with 10 bases between them. The germline gives CDR1 SGDLS, CDR2 YYNGEE. The CDR3 DNA reads TGTGCCAGCAGCGTAGCACGGGAAAGCATTCAGTACTTC. This codes for CASSVARESIQYF.

This clone was picked up one time. The chain carries TRBV5-4 and TRBJ2-5; 12 bases are a match to TRBD1. The CDR3 runs to 15 residues. Germline trimming cut 3 bases from V and 5 bases from J; bases unmatched to any gene: 5. CDR1 is SGHNT and CDR2 is YYREEE in the germline V gene (reference sequence). The CDR3 here is CASSSGQGAMETQYF. CDR3 bases: TGTGCCAGCAGCTCGGGACAGGGGGCGATGGAGACCCAGTACTTC. Based on the CDR3 plus reference TRBV5-4 and TRBJ2-5, the full variable domain is ETGVTQSPTHLIKTRGQQVTLRCSSQSGHNTVSWYQQALGQGPQFIFQYYREEENGRGNFPPRFSGLQFPNYSSELNVNALELDDSALYLCASSSGQGAMETQYFGPGTRLLVL.

This clone showed up just once. The rearrangement joins TRBV7-9 to TRBJ2-7; tentatively, D is TRBD2 (6 bases). The V and J ends lost 4 bases and 3 bases respectively, with 13 bases between them. Germline assignment: CDR1 SEHNR and CDR2 FQNEAQ (reference sequence). The CDR3 covers 14 residues. The CDR3: CASSSRDGSYEQYF. CDR3 coding DNA: TGTGCCAGCAGCTCAAGGGACGGGAGCTACGAGCAGTACTTC.

V and J are TRBV2 and TRBJ1-6, with D unresolved. The CDR3 runs 18 residues. Deletions cut 8 bases from V and 4 bases from J, with 24 bases between. Germline V gene lookup returns CDR1 SNHLY and CDR2 FYNNEI. The CDR3 coding sequence is TGTGCCAGCCACCGAGGAACCCCGCGGAGTGGATATAATTCACCCCTCCACTTT. The encoded protein is CASHRGTPRSGYNSPLHF.

The rearrangement uses TRBV9 and TRBJ2-1, with 7 bases that match TRBD2. The CDR3 is 13 residues long. The J segment lost 10 bases and the V segment lost 3 bases, leaving 7 bases of the junction unmatched. CDR1 SGDLS and CDR2 YYNGEE come from the germline V gene. CDR3 DNA sequence: TGTGCCAGCAGCGCAAGGCTAGCGGAGGAGCAGTTCTTC. Its translation: CASSARLAEEQFF.

The chain carries TRBV9 and TRBJ2-1, with TRBD2 matching 7 bases. Germline V gene lookup returns CDR1 SGDLS and CDR2 YYNGEE. The CDR3 is 11 amino acids. The ends lost 4 bases at V and 10 bases at J; junction bases unmatched: 2. The CDR3 nucleotides read TGTGCCAGCAGCCCCGGGGGGGAGCAGTTCTTC. It specifies CASSPGGEQFF. Full variable domain (missing parts from reference TRBV9 and TRBJ2-1): DSGVTQTPKHLITATGQRVTLRCSPRSGDLSVYWYQQSLDQGLQFLIQYYNGEERAKGNILERFSAQQFPDLHSELNLSSLELGDSALYFCASSPGGEQFFGPGTRLTVL.

This chain joins TRBV25-1 and TRBJ1-2; 8 nucleotides match TRBD1. The CDR3 is made up of 15 amino acids. V shed 4 bases and J 1 base; nucleotides not matched to a gene: 5. Germline CDR1 is MGHDK and CDR2 is SYGVNS. This chain's CDR3 is CASSGRQGLNYGYTF. In DNA form, the CDR3 reads TGTGCCAGCAGTGGTCGACAGGGGCTTAACTATGGCTACACCTTC.

V usage is TRBV2 and J usage is TRBJ1-5, with TRBD1 as a possible D gene (6 bases). The CDR3 contains 15 residues. Germline CDR1 and CDR2: SNHLY and FYNNEI. Trimming left V 2 bases short and J 4 bases short, with 12 bases between. In nucleotides, the CDR3 is TGTGCCAGCAGTGAACCTGGACAGAGAAATCAGCCCCAGCATTTT. Residues: CASSEPGQRNQPQHF.

This clone showed up just once. The CDR3 DNA sequence: TGCGCCAGCAGCCTGGAAGGGGTGACCACAGATACGCAGTATTTT. Protein sequence: CASSLEGVTTDTQYF. The V gene is TRBV5-1, the J gene TRBJ2-3; possibly TRBD1 for D (5 bases). V was pared by 4 bases and J by 2 bases, with 14 bases between. CDR3 length equals 15 residues. Germline CDR1 and CDR2: SGHRS and YFSETQ.